These 28 T cell receptor beta chains were all obtained from the same sample, sequenced in a study of pediatric ulcerative colitis. Repertoires were generated with immunoSEQ multiplex PCR, while TCRdb's copy carries only in-frame clones and drops some. The sample consists of under 70,000 clones, about 90% of them appearing once. Sequenced: blood. These receptor sequences come from a boy between 10 and 17 years old who was a control in a study of pediatric ulcerative colitis.

V and J are TRBV19 and TRBJ1-2, with a tentative D call TRBD1 (5 bases). Germline values: CDR1 LNHDA, CDR2 SQIVND (reference sequence). V shed 3 bases and J shed 0 bases, with 17 bases lying between them. This CDR3 is built from 17 residues. The CDR3 protein is CASSITLGGDTNYGYTF. DNA for the CDR3: TGTGCCAGTAGTATCACACTTGGGGGGGATACTAACTATGGCTACACCTTC.

The gene calls are TRBV7-3 and TRBJ2-2, with D possibly TRBD1 on 5 matching bases. Trimming pared 1 base from V and 6 bases from J, leaving 15 bases between. CDR3 size: 16 residues. Germline V lookup: CDR1 SGHTA, CDR2 FQGTGA. CDR3 protein: CASSLSAVVGAGELFF. DNA for the CDR3: TGTGCCAGCAGCTTAAGCGCGGTGGTAGGGGCCGGGGAGCTGTTTTTT.

This clone was observed a single time. The chain combines TRBV4-3 with TRBJ2-7; a weak D match, TRBD1 (5 bases). Per the germline V gene, CDR1 is LGHNA and CDR2 is YSLEER. CDR3 size: 15 residues. With 4 bases removed from V and 2 bases from J, the gap between germline ends came to 15 bases. The CDR3 loop is CASSLRQQGPYEQYF. For the CDR3, the DNA is TGCGCCAGCAGCCTCCGACAGCAAGGGCCCTACGAGCAGTACTTC.

This sequence joins TRBV25-1 and TRBJ2-1; D remains unclear. CDR1 and CDR2 from the germline V gene are MGHDK and SYGVNS. V dropped 4 bases and J dropped 6 bases, with 7 bases sitting between them. The CDR3 has 12 amino acids. DNA for the CDR3: TGTGCCAGCAGTGTTCGTGGCAATGAGCAGTTCTTC. The encoded protein is CASSVRGNEQFF.

This clone has just one count. The V and J genes are TRBV4-3 and TRBJ1-2, with D perhaps matching TRBD1 (6 bases). There are 15 residues in the CDR3. Germline CDR1 LGHNA, CDR2 YSLEER. The germline V and J ends were trimmed by 0 bases and 4 bases, with 12 bases remaining between them. The chain's CDR3 is CASSQEGGASYGYTF. CDR3 in DNA: TGCGCCAGCAGCCAAGAGGGGGGGGCCAGCTATGGCTACACCTTC.

V and J are TRBV19 and TRBJ2-7; 8 bases match TRBD2. In germline, CDR1 is LNHDA, CDR2 SQIVND (reference sequence). CDR3 length: 14 amino acids. The V segment lost 6 bases and the J segment 1 base; nucleotides outside the gene matches: 5. For the CDR3, the DNA is TGTGCCAGTAGGACCAGCGGGAGTTCCTACGAGCAGTACTTC. Amino acid sequence: CASRTSGSSYEQYF.

The V and J genes are TRBV4-3 and TRBJ1-1; no reliable D call. CDR3 length equals 14 residues. Germline V CDR1 and CDR2: LGHNA, YSLEER. V was clipped by 4 bases and J by 5 bases, with 14 bases between them. CDR3 bases: TGCGCCAGCAGCCTAGAGGTGGGAGGGACTGAAGCTTTCTTT. This gives the protein CASSLEVGGTEAFF.

V is TRBV19 and J is TRBJ1-2; no clear D. CDR1 is LNHDA, CDR2 SQIVND, per germline (reference sequence). The CDR3 runs to 15 residues. Deletions cut 6 bases from V and 4 bases from J, with 18 bases between. The CDR3 sequence is CASSKGVGEGYGYTF. The CDR3 nucleotides read TGTGCCAGTAGCAAGGGCGTCGGGGAAGGCTATGGCTACACCTTC.

This chain uses TRBV28 with TRBJ1-1; D call uncertain. This CDR3 is built from 11 residues. CDR1 is MDHEN and CDR2 is SYDVKM in the germline V gene. V was cut by 2 bases and J by 7 bases, with 5 bases left in between. CDR3 in amino acids: CASSLTREAFF. CDR3 nucleotides: TGTGCCAGCAGTTTAACCCGTGAAGCTTTCTTT.

The CDR3 nucleotides are TGCGCCAGCAGCGCCCGCCCCCACCGAGATACGCAGTATTTT. It encodes CASSARPHRDTQYF. The rearrangement uses TRBV5-1 and TRBJ2-3; no definite D call. The CDR3 length is 14 residues. V was pared by 4 bases and J by 5 bases, with 14 bases between. Germline assignment: CDR1 SGHRS and CDR2 YFSETQ. Looking up the rest from reference TRBV5-1 and TRBJ2-3 gives the full variable domain: KAGVTQTPRYLIKTRGQQVTLSCSPISGHRSVSWYQQTPGQGLQFLFEYFSETQRNKGNFPGRFSGRQFSNSRSEMNVSTLELGDSALYLCASSARPHRDTQYFGPGTRLTVL.

The genes are TRBV6-6 and TRBJ2-7, with D possibly being TRBD2 (5 bases). This CDR3 contains 13 residues. V was cut by 4 bases and J by 7 bases, with 14 bases left in between. Germline V gives CDR1 MNHNY, CDR2 SVGAGI (reference sequence). CDR3 amino acids: CASSFNNPGEQYF. The CDR3 bases are TGTGCCAGCAGTTTCAACAACCCGGGGGAGCAGTACTTC.

V is TRBV7-8 and J is TRBJ1-5; 8 bases are a match to TRBD1. The germline V gene encodes CDR1 SGHVS and CDR2 FQNEAQ. The J segment lost 2 bases and the V segment lost 2 bases, leaving 11 bases of the junction unmatched. There are 18 residues in the CDR3. In DNA, the CDR3 is TGTGCCAGCAGCTTATTAGTCAGGGGGCGGATGGGCAATCAGCCCCAGCATTTT. The encoded protein is CASSLLVRGRMGNQPQHF.

This clone occurred once. The chain is built from TRBV28 and TRBJ2-7, with no clear D. This CDR3 is 17 amino acids long. Germline V gene data show CDR1 as MDHEN and CDR2 as SYDVKM. V was pared by 6 bases and J by 0 bases, with 21 bases between. As DNA, the CDR3 is TGTGCCAGCAGCCCAAGGTTTCGGGCGCCGAGCTCCTACGAGCAGTACTTC. Translation: CASSPRFRAPSSYEQYF.

The chain joins TRBV7-2 to TRBJ2-3, with D maybe TRBD1 (7 bases). Germline V gene sequence: CDR1 SGHTA, CDR2 FQGNSA. The CDR3 runs to 15 residues. Trimming stripped 2 bases from V and 4 bases from J, with 13 bases between. The DNA of the CDR3 is TGTGCCAGCAGCTTATCCCAGGGGGGCGCAGATACGCAGTATTTT. This sequence encodes CASSLSQGGADTQYF. The full variable domain, its missing parts supplied by reference TRBV7-2 and TRBJ2-3, is GAGVSQSPSNKVTEKGKDVELRCDPISGHTALYWYRQSLGQGLEFLIYFQGNSAPDKSGLPSDRFSAERTGGSVSTLTIQRTQQEDSAVYLCASSLSQGGADTQYFGPGTRLTVL.

The chain uses TRBV5-1 and TRBJ2-3; a possible D gene is TRBD2 (6 bases). Germline CDR1 and CDR2: SGHRS and YFSETQ. The CDR3 totals 16 residues. V lost 4 bases to trimming and J lost 2 bases, with 17 bases between them. This CDR3 reads CASSPVTGGTTDTQYF. The CDR3 DNA is TGCGCCAGCAGCCCGGTCACTGGCGGGACCACAGATACGCAGTATTTT. Looking up the rest from reference TRBV5-1 and TRBJ2-3 gives the full variable domain: KAGVTQTPRYLIKTRGQQVTLSCSPISGHRSVSWYQQTPGQGLQFLFEYFSETQRNKGNFPGRFSGRQFSNSRSEMNVSTLELGDSALYLCASSPVTGGTTDTQYFGPGTRLTVL.

The rearrangement joins TRBV13 to TRBJ2-3; TRBD2 agrees at 11 bases. This CDR3 is 14 amino acids long. V shed 5 bases and J 7 bases; nucleotides not matched to a gene: 5. CDR1 PRHDT and CDR2 FYEKMQ come from the germline V gene (reference sequence). DNA of the CDR3: TGTGCCAGCAGCATTAGCGGGGGGGGAAATACGCAGTATTTT. Amino acids: CASSISGGGNTQYF.

This clone was seen just once. This sequence joins TRBV7-8 and TRBJ1-2, with D maybe TRBD1 (5 bases). From germline, CDR1 is SGHVS and CDR2 FQNEAQ. The ends were cut back, 5 bases at V and 7 bases at J, with 20 bases in the middle. The CDR3 contains 15 residues. The CDR3 coding sequence is TGTGCCAGCAGCGTCGCGGGGGACGGGACGGGTGGCTACACCTTC. Encoded protein: CASSVAGDGTGGYTF.

The chain joins TRBV18 to TRBJ2-5; no definite D call. V was trimmed by 0 bases and J by 2 bases, leaving 4 bases between them. CDR1 KGHSH and CDR2 LQKENI come from the germline V gene. The CDR3 consists of 13 residues. The CDR3 protein is CASSPPVQETQYF. DNA for the CDR3: TGTGCCAGCTCACCACCGGTACAAGAGACCCAGTACTTC.

The chain joins TRBV9 to TRBJ2-1; 7 positions agree with TRBD2. The CDR3 contains 14 residues. The V segment lost 3 bases and the J segment 3 bases; nucleotides outside the gene matches: 3. From germline, CDR1 is SGDLS and CDR2 YYNGEE. The CDR3 nucleotides read TGTGCCAGCAGCGCTGGGGACTACTACAATGAGCAGTTCTTC. It is translated as CASSAGDYYNEQFF.

The count of this clone is one. The chain recombines TRBV6-1 with TRBJ2-5; D might be TRBD2 (6 bases). CDR3 length: 16 residues. Per germline, CDR1 MNHNS and CDR2 SASEGT. V shed 1 base and J shed 5 bases, with 17 bases lying between them. The CDR3 protein is CASSEEEEGIRETQYF. Here the CDR3 DNA reads TGTGCCAGCAGTGAAGAAGAGGAGGGGATACGGGAGACCCAGTACTTC.

The chain employs TRBV5-1 and TRBJ2-3; 7 bases are a match to TRBD2. CDR3 length: 16 residues. The germline gives CDR1 SGHRS, CDR2 YFSETQ. Germline trimming cut 3 bases from V and 4 bases from J; bases unmatched to any gene: 11. CDR3 loop: CASSSLGGIDADTQYF. The CDR3 DNA follows: TGCGCCAGCAGCTCCCTGGGGGGGATCGACGCAGATACGCAGTATTTT.

This clone has just a few counts. V gene TRBV5-8 combines with J gene TRBJ1-5, with D uncertain. CDR1 is SGHTS and CDR2 is YDEGEE in the germline V gene. CDR3 length equals 15 residues. V lost 0 bases and J 0 bases, leaving 7 bases between the germline ends. CDR3 nucleotide sequence: TGTGCCAGCAGCTTGGCCGGTTATAGCAATCAGCCCCAGCATTTT. It translates to CASSLAGYSNQPQHF.

This chain connects TRBV2 to TRBJ1-3; 7 positions match TRBD1. CDR1 is SNHLY and CDR2 is FYNNEI in the germline V gene. V shed 4 bases, J shed 3 bases, and the junction held 3 bases outside the gene matches. The CDR3 runs to 14 residues. The CDR3 nucleotides are TGTGCCAGCAGTGTAGCAGGGGGTGGAAACACCATATATTTT. Its translation: CASSVAGGGNTIYF.

CDR3 sequence reads: CASSQQGRLFEAFF. The CDR3 region has the DNA TGTGCCAGCAGCCAACAGGGGCGCCTTTTTGAAGCTTTCTTT. This chain connects TRBV7-6 to TRBJ1-1, with TRBD1 matching 7 bases. Trimming removed 5 bases from V and 7 bases from J; junction bases left unmatched: 10. The length of the CDR3 is 14 residues. The germline V gene encodes CDR1 SGHVS and CDR2 FNYEAQ.

On this clone: The junction shows a germline mismatch at one end, possibly a read error. The rearrangement joins TRBV5-6 to TRBJ1-3; D is ambiguous. The CDR3 loop spans 13 amino acids. Germline CDR1 reads SGHDT; CDR2 reads YYEEEE. CDR3 bases: TGTGCCAGCAGCTTAGGGTCTGCAAACACCATATATTTT. Translation: CASSLGSANTIYF.

V gene TRBV6-6 combines with J gene TRBJ1-1; the D is unclear. The V end lost 3 bases, the J end lost 3 bases, and 8 bases lay between the germline ends. Germline V gives CDR1 MNHNY, CDR2 SVGAGI (reference sequence). The CDR3 length is 13 residues. The CDR3: CASSYRVDTEAFF. Written as DNA, the CDR3 is TGTGCCAGCAGTTATCGGGTCGACACTGAAGCTTTCTTT.

The chain links TRBV18 to TRBJ2-7; possibly TRBD2 for D (6 bases). Deletions cut 4 bases from V and 6 bases from J, with 28 bases between. The germline gives CDR1 KGHSH, CDR2 LQKENI. The CDR3 totals 18 residues. CDR3 region: CASSQVRLRRELESEQYF. CDR3 in DNA: TGTGCCAGCTCACAGGTCCGTCTGAGGAGGGAACTTGAAAGCGAGCAGTACTTC.

The chain uses TRBV10-3 and TRBJ2-5, with 9 bases aligning to TRBD1. V gave up 2 bases and J gave up 5 bases; unmatched junction bases: 9. There are 16 residues in the CDR3. The germline V gene has CDR1 ENHRY and CDR2 SYGVKD. Here the CDR3 DNA reads TGTGCCATCAGTGAGGGATCGGGACAGGGACTCGAGACCCAGTACTTC. It specifies CAISEGSGQGLETQYF.